What follows are 30 T cell receptor beta chains derived from one specimen sequenced in a study of T cell repertoires in cytomegalovirus infection. Their specific antigens are unknown. TCRdb called the reads again in MiXCR, with one record for every CDR3 protein. The sample yields about 400,000 distinct CDR3 sequences, roughly 34% seen once. The sequencing used cultured PBMCs, collected from culture after CMV antigen stimulation. Every receptor here comes from a human donor in good health (CMV status not recorded). Some clones in this sample may be carry-over from other donors' samples.

The V and J genes are TRBV19 and TRBJ2-2; 14 bases are shared with TRBD2. The CDR3 extends over 19 amino acids. The V segment lost 3 bases and the J segment 5 bases; nucleotides outside the gene matches: 11. Germline V gives CDR1 LNHDA, CDR2 SQIVND (reference sequence). This CDR3 reads CASSIYTRRTSGRTGELFF. The CDR3 DNA is TGTGCCAGTAGTATCTATACCCGTCGGACTAGCGGGAGGACCGGGGAGCTGTTTTTT.

The V gene is TRBV7-3, the J gene TRBJ2-6; the match to TRBD1 covers 9 bases. The CDR3 contains 18 residues. Germline assignment: CDR1 SGHTA and CDR2 FQGTGA. Unmatched junction bases numbered 8, after V lost 5 bases and J lost 0 bases. The CDR3 loop is CASSHPGTGTSGANVLTF. DNA for the CDR3: TGTGCCAGCAGCCACCCCGGGACAGGGACCTCTGGGGCCAACGTCCTGACTTTC. Using reference TRBV7-3 and TRBJ2-6 for the parts outside the CDR3, the full variable domain is GAGVSQTPSNKVTEKGKYVELRCDPISGHTALYWYRQSLGQGPEFLIYFQGTGAADDSGLPNDRFFAVRPEGSVSTLKIQRTERGDSAVYLCASSHPGTGTSGANVLTFGAGSRLTVL.

This clonotype was seen a few times. V is TRBV7-2 and J is TRBJ2-1; TRBD2 matches 8 bases. The germline CDR1 and CDR2 sequences are SGHTA and FQGNSA. With V trimmed by 5 bases and J by 2 bases, 8 bases remained unmatched. The CDR3 totals 16 residues. The CDR3 here is CASSRGGRNTYNEQFF. In DNA form, the CDR3 reads TGTGCCAGCAGCCGAGGCGGGAGGAATACCTACAATGAGCAGTTCTTC.

This chain links TRBV29-1 with TRBJ1-2; D is uncertain. Germline V gene data show CDR1 as SQVTM and CDR2 as ANQGSEA. The V and J ends lost 7 bases and 0 bases respectively, with 12 bases between them. This CDR3 spans 13 amino acids. The CDR3 is CSARGGSNYGYTF. The DNA for the CDR3 is TGCAGCGCCCGCGGAGGGTCTAACTATGGCTACACCTTC. The variable domain in full, with the rest retrieved from reference TRBV29-1 and TRBJ1-2, is SAVISQKPSRDICQRGTSLTIQCQVDSQVTMMFWYRQQPGQSLTLIATANQGSEATYESGFVIDKFPISRPNLTFSTLTVSNMSPEDSSIYLCSARGGSNYGYTFGSGTRLTVV.

The J gene is TRBJ1-6, the V gene TRBV4-1; no definite D call. CDR3 length: 16 amino acids. Looked up from germline, CDR1 is MGHRA and CDR2 is YSYEKL. Trimming removed 1 base at V and 0 bases at J, with 7 bases between. DNA of the CDR3: TGCGCCAGCAGCCAAGGAAAACGCTCCTATAATTCACCCCTCCACTTT. It translates to CASSQGKRSYNSPLHF.

J is TRBJ2-1 and V is TRBV7-2, with D unclear. Trimming shortened V by 6 bases and J by 0 bases, and 6 bases separated the two germline ends. This CDR3 is 13 amino acids long. CDR1 is SGHTA, CDR2 FQGNSA, per germline. The CDR3 DNA reads as TGTGCCAGCAGATTTAACTCCTACAATGAGCAGTTCTTC. Translated, it gives CASRFNSYNEQFF.

There are a few counts of this clonotype. The V and J genes are TRBV7-8 and TRBJ1-2, with unresolved D. The CDR3 is 9 amino acids. Germline CDR1 and CDR2: SGHVS and FQNEAQ. V lost 8 bases, J lost 7 bases, and 5 bases lay in between. The CDR3 DNA reads TGTGCCAGCGGTAGTGGCTACACCTTC. Its protein product is CASGSGYTF. Together with reference TRBV7-8 and TRBJ1-2, the CDR3 gives the full variable domain: GAGVSQSPRYKVAKRGQDVALRCDPISGHVSLFWYQQALGQGPEFLTYFQNEAQLDKSGLPSDRFFAERPEGSVSTLKIQRTQQEDSAVYLCASGSGYTFGSGTRLTVV.

This chain uses TRBV5-6 with TRBJ2-7; 7 bases match TRBD1. V trimming: 0 bases; J trimming: 1 base; junction bases outside the gene matches: 10. CDR3 length: 17 residues. In germline, CDR1 is SGHDT, CDR2 YYEEEE. The CDR3 loop reads CASSLVGTGAESYEQYF. In nucleotides, the CDR3 is TGTGCCAGCAGCTTGGTGGGAACAGGGGCGGAATCCTACGAGCAGTACTTC.

V gene TRBV2 combines with J gene TRBJ2-2, with D perhaps matching TRBD1 or TRBD2 (5 bases each). CDR1 is SNHLY, CDR2 FYNNEI, per germline. V was clipped by 6 bases and J by 3 bases, with 11 bases between them. CDR3 length: 14 amino acids. The CDR3 coding sequence is TGTGCCAGCAGATCGGGACGGTACACCGGGGAGCTGTTTTTT. Encoded protein: CASRSGRYTGELFF.

This clonotype has just a few counts. The chain has TRBV20-1 and TRBJ2-4; D not certain. CDR1 and CDR2 from the germline V gene are DFQATT and SNEGSKA (reference sequence). This CDR3 has 13 residues. Trimming stripped 3 bases from V and 0 bases from J, with 6 bases between. For the CDR3, the DNA is TGCAGTGCTAGGGGCCTAGCCAAAAACATTCAGTACTTC. Translated, it gives CSARGLAKNIQYF.

This clonotype was seen many times. The gene calls are TRBV5-4 and TRBJ1-1; no reliable D call. The CDR3 runs 13 residues. V gave up 2 bases and J gave up 4 bases, with 9 bases separating them. The V gene's germline CDR1 is SGHNT and CDR2 YYREEE (reference sequence). The CDR3 reads CASSLKGGTEAFF. In DNA, the CDR3 is TGTGCCAGCAGCTTAAAGGGCGGCACTGAAGCTTTCTTT.

This chain links TRBV15 with TRBJ2-7, with 9 bases lining up with TRBD2. Germline V lookup: CDR1 LNHNV, CDR2 YYDKDF (reference sequence). This CDR3 spans 15 amino acids. J lost 5 bases, V lost 0 bases, and 5 bases had no gene match. As DNA, the CDR3 is TGTGCCACCAGCAGAGACATAGCGGGAGAAAACGAGCAGTACGTC. Translation: CATSRDIAGENEQYV.

Worth noting for this clonotype: One end of the junction is discordant with germline, which a read error may explain. This chain joins TRBV2 and TRBJ2-7; D is unclear. Germline assignment: CDR1 SNHLY and CDR2 FYNNEI. The CDR3 spans 14 residues. In DNA, the CDR3 is TGTGCCAGCGGTGATCCGGCCCTCTTCTACGAGCAGTACTTC. It codes for CASGDPALFYEQYF.

This clonotype has ten or more counts. CDR3 bases: TGTGCCAGCAGCCCGGACAGGGACACAGATACGCAGTATTTT. It codes for CASSPDRDTDTQYF. This chain links TRBV7-2 with TRBJ2-3; 8 bases are shared with TRBD1. CDR3 length: 14 residues. The V and J ends lost 5 bases and 2 bases, in that order; junction bases with no gene match: 3. The germline gives CDR1 SGHTA, CDR2 FQGNSA.

This clonotype was observed a single time. The chain couples TRBV6-2 or TRBV6-3 to TRBJ2-5, with D hard to call. The CDR3 runs 11 residues. Trimming took off 4 bases at V and 5 bases at J, with 5 bases between the two ends. Looked up from germline, CDR1 is MNHEY and CDR2 is SVGEGT. CDR3 coding DNA: TGTGCCAGCAGTTTCCCCGAGACCCAGTACTTC. The encoded protein is CASSFPETQYF.

CDR3 amino acids: CSARDPQEYSPLHF. In DNA form, the CDR3 reads TGCAGTGCTAGAGATCCCCAGGAATATTCACCCCTCCACTTT. The chain joins TRBV20-1 to TRBJ1-6; D not certain. The CDR3 is made up of 14 amino acids. Germline CDR1 is DFQATT and CDR2 is SNEGSKA (reference sequence). The V end was cut by 0 bases, the J end by 8 bases, with 11 bases between.

This sequence joins TRBV4-3 and TRBJ1-2; possible D gene TRBD1, 6 bases. The V end was cut by 4 bases, the J end by 3 bases, with 12 bases between. Germline-derived CDR1 and CDR2 are LGHNA and YSLEER. The CDR3 contains 14 residues. In DNA form, the CDR3 reads TGCGCCAGCAGCCGGACAGTGCTGGACTATGGCTACACCTTC. Amino acids: CASSRTVLDYGYTF.

This clonotype was seen a few times. The chain has TRBV5-4 and TRBJ1-2; TRBD1 matches 7 bases. Germline CDR1 SGHNT, CDR2 YYREEE (reference sequence). The trim removed 0 bases at V and 6 bases at J, leaving 2 bases unmatched. The CDR3 loop spans 13 amino acids. CDR3 in amino acids: CASSLVQGNGYTF. DNA for the CDR3: TGTGCCAGCAGCTTGGTACAGGGGAATGGCTACACCTTC.

CDR3 sequence (DNA): TGCGCCAGCAGCCAAGGGGACCTAGATTCCCTCCTTAGCACAGATACGCAGTATTTT. This translates into CASSQGDLDSLLSTDTQYF. The V and J genes are TRBV4-3 and TRBJ2-3; D tentatively fits TRBD1 or TRBD2 (5 bases each). This CDR3 spans 19 amino acids. Trimming took off 1 base at V and 0 bases at J, with 20 bases between the two ends. Germline V lookup: CDR1 LGHNA, CDR2 YSLEER.

This clonotype was seen at least ten times. The V and J genes are TRBV7-3 and TRBJ1-1; D not certain. Germline CDR1 is SGHTA and CDR2 is FQGTGA. CDR3 length equals 13 residues. Trimming removed 10 bases at V and 3 bases at J, with 15 bases between. The CDR3 loop is CATAAGGYTEAFF. CDR3 bases: TGTGCCACCGCCGCTGGCGGTTACACTGAAGCTTTCTTT.

This clonotype came up a few times. The gene calls are TRBV7-2 and TRBJ2-1; 8 nucleotides align to TRBD2. Germline values: CDR1 SGHTA, CDR2 FQGNSA. The CDR3 consists of 15 residues. Trimming cost V 5 bases and J 1 base; bases outside gene matches: 4. The CDR3 DNA is TGTGCCAGCAGCCCGGGAGGGCCGTCCTACAATGAGCAGTTCTTC. This codes for CASSPGGPSYNEQFF.

This clonotype was detected many times. The chain has TRBV7-2 and TRBJ2-3; TRBD2 aligns across 9 bases. CDR3 length equals 20 residues. Losses at the gene ends were 5 bases for V and 0 bases for J; bases not matched to a gene: 18. Germline V CDR1 and CDR2: SGHTA, FQGNSA. DNA of the CDR3: TGTGCCAGCAGCAAGCGACAGTCTTCTGGCGGGAGGGCCAGCACAGATACGCAGTATTTT. This codes for CASSKRQSSGGRASTDTQYF.

This clonotype turned up a few times. J is TRBJ2-1 and V is TRBV7-2; D not certain. This CDR3 has 11 residues. Between the trimmed V and J ends, which lost 5 bases and 6 bases, there was a span of 5 bases. The germline gives CDR1 SGHTA, CDR2 FQGNSA. The CDR3 protein is CASSPTNEQFF. The CDR3 DNA reads TGTGCCAGCAGCCCGACCAATGAGCAGTTCTTC. Based on the CDR3 plus reference TRBV7-2 and TRBJ2-1, the full variable domain is GAGVSQSPSNKVTEKGKDVELRCDPISGHTALYWYRQSLGQGLEFLIYFQGNSAPDKSGLPSDRFSAERTGGSVSTLTIQRTQQEDSAVYLCASSPTNEQFFGPGTRLTVL.

The chain has TRBV12-3 or TRBV12-4 and TRBJ1-5, with 9 bases lining up with TRBD1. Losses at the gene ends were 7 bases for V and 5 bases for J; bases not matched to a gene: 6. The CDR3 contains 14 residues. CDR3 protein: CASKYRGQDQPQHF. CDR3 coding DNA: TGTGCCAGCAAATACAGGGGGCAGGATCAGCCCCAGCATTTT.

V gene TRBV4-1 combines with J gene TRBJ1-2; unclear D gene. The V gene's germline CDR1 is MGHRA and CDR2 YSYEKL. The CDR3 has 16 residues. Deletions cut 3 bases from V and 8 bases from J, with 22 bases between. The CDR3 loop reads CASSQGSGPNREGYTF. CDR3 DNA: TGCGCCAGCAGCCAGGGCTCGGGCCCCAACAGAGAAGGCTACACCTTC.

The rearrangement links TRBV25-1 to TRBJ2-3; 12 bases are a match to TRBD2. V was pared by 3 bases and J by 4 bases, with 14 bases of the junction left unmatched. Germline V gene lookup returns CDR1 MGHDK and CDR2 SYGVNS. This CDR3 has 19 residues. CDR3 amino acids: CASSDTIKRLAGVSDTQYF. In DNA form, the CDR3 reads TGTGCCAGCAGTGATACGATCAAAAGACTAGCGGGAGTCTCAGATACGCAGTATTTT.

In its sample, this clonotype was seen a few times. The chain joins TRBV6-2 or TRBV6-3 to TRBJ2-7, with 11 bases lining up with TRBD2. There are 14 residues in the CDR3. CDR1 is MNHEY, CDR2 SVGEGT, per germline. The V segment lost 5 bases and the J segment 3 bases; nucleotides outside the gene matches: 3. The chain's CDR3 is CASSRLAGSYEQYV. Here the CDR3 DNA reads TGTGCCAGCAGTCGACTAGCGGGAAGCTACGAGCAGTACGTC.

The chain is built from TRBV2 and TRBJ2-5; 15 bases are a match to TRBD2. The V and J ends lost 7 bases and 5 bases, in that order; junction bases with no gene match: 11. This CDR3 has 17 amino acids. Germline V CDR1 and CDR2: SNHLY, FYNNEI. This CDR3 is CASTTRTSGRAGETQYF. CDR3 in DNA: TGTGCCAGCACCACGAGGACTAGCGGGAGGGCCGGGGAGACCCAGTACTTC.

The V gene is TRBV29-1, the J gene TRBJ2-5; the D is unclear. This CDR3 comprises 12 residues. Trimming stripped 4 bases from V and 0 bases from J, with 6 bases between. Germline CDR1 reads SQVTM; CDR2 reads ANQGSEA. The CDR3 loop is CSVGVDQETQYF. The CDR3 DNA follows: TGCAGCGTTGGGGTAGACCAAGAGACCCAGTACTTC. The full variable domain, in which reference TRBV29-1 and TRBJ2-5 provide the parts outside the CDR3, is SAVISQKPSRDICQRGTSLTIQCQVDSQVTMMFWYRQQPGQSLTLIATANQGSEATYESGFVIDKFPISRPNLTFSTLTVSNMSPEDSSIYLCSVGVDQETQYFGPGTRLLVL.

J is TRBJ2-3 and V is TRBV24-1; the D gene is possibly TRBD2 (9 bases). CDR1 and CDR2 (germline): KGHDR, SFDVKD. V lost 3 bases and J lost 5, with 17 bases in between. The CDR3 runs to 16 residues. The CDR3 coding sequence is TGTGCCACCAGTGATCCACCTAGCGGGACAGGAGATACGCAGTATTTT. Encoded protein: CATSDPPSGTGDTQYF.